This record looks at one TCR beta chain sequence and its context. The data derive from a study of shared clonotypes between healthy human individuals. Study-wide context: Three plates were used per donor for CD4 naive, three for CD4 memory, two for CD8 naive and one for CD8 memory.

Healthy HIV-negative adults without recent acute infections or vaccinations served as donors. Division of CD4+ cells produced a CD45RA+ naive subset and a CD45RA-negative memory subset. Evenly divided among several immunoSEQ plates was the genomic DNA of each subset. The table came from immunoSEQ multiplex PCR; TCRdb's copy has only in-frame clones and leaves some out. The data hold about 1.1 million clones, with approximately 80% observed a single time. The V segment lost 4 bases and the J segment 7 bases; nucleotides outside the gene matches: 2. The germline gives CDR1 KGHSH, CDR2 LQKENI. The CDR3 sequence is 13 residues long.

This rearrangement joins TRBV18 to TRBJ1-4, with 8 bases matching TRBD1. The sequenced sample was memory CD4+ T cells from PBMCs. Subset given: CD45RA-negative fraction. This clonotype originated in a man aged 18 to 29 in good health. Some clones in this sample may be carry-over from other donors' samples. The CDR3 nucleotides are TGTGCCAGCTCACTGGGACAGGCTGAAAAACTGTTTTTT. It translates to CASSLGQAEKLFF. Full variable domain (missing parts from reference TRBV18 and TRBJ1-4): NAGVMQNPRHLVRRRGQEARLRCSPMKGHSHVYWYRQLPEEGLKFMVYLQKENIIDESGMPKERFSAEFPKEGPSILRIQQVVRGDSAAYFCASSLGQAEKLFFGSGTQLSVL.